The 9 T cell receptor beta chains below come from one sample, sequenced in a study of T cell responses to AZD1222 COVID-19 vaccine. Produced via immunoSEQ multiplex PCR; TCRdb's table is partial and in-frame only. The data hold roughly 150,000 clones, with 90% observed a single time. The source material was peripheral blood, sampled 28 days after the second AZD1222 dose. The receptors come from an adult who received the AZD1222 COVID-19 vaccine.

The rearrangement uses TRBV12-3 or TRBV12-4 and TRBJ2-7; 8 bases line up with TRBD1. The junction had 9 bases not matched to a gene; V was cut back by 7 bases and J by 7 bases. The CDR3 has 13 residues. In DNA, the CDR3 is TGTGCCAGCACTCCAGGGGGCAAGGGGGAGCAGTACTTC. Translation gives CASTPGGKGEQYF.

The chain carries TRBV2 and TRBJ1-6; D is unclear. V was cut by 11 bases and J by 5 bases, with 16 bases left in between. CDR3 length: 14 residues. Germline V gives CDR1 SNHLY, CDR2 FYNNEI. CDR3 nucleotides: TGTGCCGTACGCCGAAGATCGGATAATTCACCCCTCCACTTT. Translation gives CAVRRRSDNSPLHF.

This chain's CDR3 is CASSYSTFAGNTIYF. DNA of the CDR3: TGTGCCAGCAGTTACTCCACGTTTGCAGGAAACACCATATATTTT. The chain links TRBV6-5 to TRBJ1-3; no clear D. Germline V lookup: CDR1 MNHEY, CDR2 SVGAGI. This CDR3 has 15 residues. V was shortened by 0 bases and J by 4 bases, with 10 bases between the two germline ends.

The rearrangement joins TRBV9 to TRBJ2-7; TRBD1 matches at 9 bases. The CDR3 sequence is 18 residues long. V lost 0 bases and J lost 3; bases outside the gene matches: 13. Germline V gives CDR1 SGDLS, CDR2 YYNGEE. For the CDR3, the DNA is TGTGCCAGCAGCGTAGCTCCCGGGACAGGGCTTAACTTCTACGAGCAGTACTTC. This codes for CASSVAPGTGLNFYEQYF.

V is TRBV3-1 (or the pseudogene TRBV3-2) and J is TRBJ1-6; 7 bases fit TRBD1. Germline V lookup: CDR1 LGHDT, CDR2 YNNKEL (reference sequence). The J segment lost 9 bases and the V segment lost 5 bases, leaving 4 bases of the junction unmatched. The CDR3 totals 13 residues. The CDR3 nucleotides read TGTGCCAGCAGCTCGACAGGGTCTTCACCCCTCCACTTT. Protein sequence: CASSSTGSSPLHF.

The rearrangement links TRBV6-5 to TRBJ1-2; tentatively, D is TRBD1 (6 bases). Deletions cut 7 bases from V and 4 bases from J, with 16 bases between. The CDR3 length is 14 residues. Germline values: CDR1 MNHEY, CDR2 SVGAGI. The CDR3 reads CASNIQGWGYGYTF. In DNA, the CDR3 is TGTGCCAGCAATATACAGGGTTGGGGCTATGGCTACACCTTC.

J is TRBJ2-1 and V is TRBV27; D not certain. The CDR3 spans 12 residues. Trimming removed 5 bases from V and 6 bases from J, with 8 bases in between. Germline-derived CDR1 and CDR2 are MNHEY and SMNVEV (reference sequence). The CDR3: CASSRSSNEQFF. Written as DNA, the CDR3 is TGTGCCAGCAGTCGCTCGTCCAATGAGCAGTTCTTC.

Here the CDR3 reads CASSLGQGGNTIYF. CDR3 in DNA: TGTGCCAGCAGCCTGGGACAGGGGGGAAACACCATATATTTT. The genes are TRBV3-1 (or the pseudogene TRBV3-2) and TRBJ1-3; 10 bases are a match to TRBD1. The CDR3 covers 14 residues. Trimming took 4 bases from V and 4 from J; bases not matched to a gene: 1. Germline CDR1 is LGHDT and CDR2 is YNNKEL (reference sequence).

The CDR3 sequence: CASSPQGTTSYEQYF. As DNA, the CDR3 is TGTGCCAGCAGCCCCCAAGGGACTACGAGCTACGAGCAGTACTTC. The V gene is TRBV7-9, the J gene TRBJ2-7; 7 positions match TRBD2. V lost 5 bases to trimming and J lost 3 bases; unmatched junction nucleotides: 10. The CDR3 totals 15 residues. Germline V CDR1 and CDR2: SEHNR, FQNEAQ (reference sequence).